This passage covers 30 T cell receptor beta chains from one sample sequenced in a study of cytotoxic CD8 clonotypes in ibrutinib-treated CLL (dated by TCRdb to about 2021). The library came from the immunoSEQ multiplex PCR assay. What TCRdb holds here is the immuneACCESS table cut down to in-frame rearrangements. Part of the clones is not present; checked against another copy, under half of the missing clones reflect an unresolved V gene, and the others are unexplained. The sample table records 250,000 to 350,000 clones; more than 70% of these occur just once. The leading ten clones occupy about 6% of the sample. The sample's time point, from its label and the paper: progressive disease on ibrutinib. The sequenced sample was PBMCs, obtained at disease progression, from a patient treated with ibrutinib. These receptors were collected from a human donor with chronic lymphocytic leukemia.

The chain combines TRBV29-1 with TRBJ1-2, with D possibly TRBD1 on 5 matching bases. V was cut by 4 bases and J by 5 bases, with 14 bases left in between. The CDR3 runs to 13 residues. Germline CDR1 and CDR2: SQVTM and ANQGSEA. DNA of the CDR3: TGCAGCGTTGTTTGGCAGGGTTTATATGGCTACACCTTC. Its translation is CSVVWQGLYGYTF. Full variable domain (missing parts from reference TRBV29-1 and TRBJ1-2): SAVISQKPSRDICQRGTSLTIQCQVDSQVTMMFWYRQQPGQSLTLIATANQGSEATYESGFVIDKFPISRPNLTFSTLTVSNMSPEDSSIYLCSVVWQGLYGYTFGSGTRLTVV.

V usage is TRBV4-1 and J usage is TRBJ2-2; tentative D call: TRBD2 (6 bases). From germline, CDR1 is MGHRA and CDR2 YSYEKL. CDR3 size: 14 residues. Trimming took off 2 bases at V and 6 bases at J, with 10 bases between the two ends. The CDR3 nucleotides are TGCGCCAGCAGCCAACAAGGAGGGTCCGGGGAGCTGTTTTTT. This codes for CASSQQGGSGELFF.

This chain joins TRBV9 and TRBJ2-3; TRBD2 matches at 12 bases. With V trimmed by 0 bases and J by 0 bases, 5 bases remained unmatched. This CDR3 has 18 amino acids. The germline V gene has CDR1 SGDLS and CDR2 YYNGEE. The CDR3 sequence: CASSVGTSGGTSTDTQYF. The CDR3 DNA reads TGTGCCAGCAGCGTAGGTACTAGCGGGGGGACTAGCACAGATACGCAGTATTTT.

This clone was observed a few times. The chain is built from TRBV5-1 and TRBJ2-4; D is unresolved. The CDR3 totals 13 residues. Germline CDR1 reads SGHRS; CDR2 reads YFSETQ. V dropped 0 bases and J dropped 5 bases, with 6 bases sitting between them. The CDR3 protein is CASSLGQENIQYF. DNA for the CDR3: TGCGCCAGCAGCTTGGGGCAAGAAAACATTCAGTACTTC.

This chain joins TRBV11-2 and TRBJ2-1; TRBD2 agrees at 10 bases. Germline V gives CDR1 SGHAT, CDR2 FQNNGV. The CDR3 spans 16 residues. With 6 bases clipped from V and 5 bases from J, the junction kept 10 bases outside the gene matches. The CDR3 sequence: CASSYARGLANNEQFF. CDR3 bases: TGTGCCAGCAGTTACGCCCGGGGACTAGCGAACAATGAGCAGTTCTTC.

With regard to this clone: The sample holds other DNA sequences that translate to the same CDR3. The chain combines TRBV20-1 with TRBJ2-3; D is unresolved. Germline CDR1 is DFQATT and CDR2 is SNEGSKA (reference sequence). The CDR3 is 11 residues long. The ends were cut back, 6 bases at V and 2 bases at J, with 6 bases in the middle. CDR3 bases: TGCAGTGCCGGGCCCACAGATACGCAGTATTTT. Protein product: CSAGPTDTQYF.

The chain employs TRBV5-1 and TRBJ2-7; D is possibly TRBD1 (6 bases). V lost 1 base to trimming and J lost 2 bases, with 13 bases between them. The CDR3 has 15 amino acids. Germline assignment: CDR1 SGHRS and CDR2 YFSETQ. The CDR3 DNA reads TGCGCCAGCAGCTTGACAGGGAAAGATACCTACGAGCAGTACTTC. Protein product: CASSLTGKDTYEQYF.

This chain connects TRBV6-1 to TRBJ2-3; TRBD1 aligns across 7 bases. Germline V gene sequence: CDR1 MNHNS, CDR2 SASEGT. The J segment lost 3 bases and the V segment lost 5 bases, leaving 5 bases of the junction unmatched. The CDR3 spans 14 residues. The DNA for the CDR3 is TGTGCCAGCAGTAAGACAGGGTGGACAGATACGCAGTATTTT. Translating it yields CASSKTGWTDTQYF.

The rearrangement links TRBV13 to TRBJ2-5; unclear D gene. V was shortened by 3 bases and J by 5 bases, with 4 bases between the two germline ends. Germline lookup yields CDR1 PRHDT and CDR2 FYEKMQ (reference sequence). The CDR3 has 11 residues. The CDR3 DNA sequence: TGTGCCAGCAGCTTCGCGGAGACCCAGTACTTC. This encodes CASSFAETQYF.

The V and J genes are TRBV7-2 and TRBJ2-1; 9 nucleotides agree with TRBD1. V shed 3 bases, J shed 3 bases, and the junction held 3 bases outside the gene matches. Germline V gene lookup returns CDR1 SGHTA and CDR2 FQGNSA. This CDR3 region has 15 residues. CDR3 in amino acids: CASSFGDRDYNEQFF. The CDR3 DNA is TGTGCCAGCAGCTTTGGGGACAGGGACTACAATGAGCAGTTCTTC.

This clone was seen only a few times. The chain combines TRBV11-2 with TRBJ1-2; no firm D call. The germline CDR1 and CDR2 sequences are SGHAT and FQNNGV. This CDR3 is built from 14 residues. V lost 4 bases and J lost 4, with 13 bases in between. This CDR3 reads CASSYGRSSYGYTF. The CDR3 region has the DNA TGTGCCAGCAGCTATGGAAGGTCGTCCTATGGCTACACCTTC.

The rearrangement joins TRBV7-8 to TRBJ2-2; the match to TRBD2 covers 7 bases. CDR1 is SGHVS, CDR2 FQNEAQ, per germline. There are 21 residues in the CDR3. The junction had 24 bases not matched to a gene; V was cut back by 5 bases and J by 3 bases. As DNA, the CDR3 is TGTGCCAGCAGCCGACCTGGTACCGGCGGGAGCGCCCGCGCGCACACCGGGGAGCTGTTTTTT. Encoded protein: CASSRPGTGGSARAHTGELFF.

The chain employs TRBV4-1 and TRBJ1-1, with D tentatively TRBD1 (6 bases). This CDR3 spans 15 amino acids. V lost 3 bases, J lost 5 bases, and 16 bases lay in between. CDR1 is MGHRA, CDR2 YSYEKL, per germline. The DNA of the CDR3 is TGCGCCAGCAGCCACCGGGGCACAACAGGGACTGAAGCTTTCTTT. This sequence encodes CASSHRGTTGTEAFF.

V is TRBV5-1 and J is TRBJ2-1, with 12 bases that match TRBD2. This CDR3 contains 17 residues. Germline trimming cut 0 bases from V and 6 bases from J; bases unmatched to any gene: 7. Germline V gives CDR1 SGHRS, CDR2 YFSETQ. The CDR3 region is CASSLAGLAGTLNEQFF. The CDR3 DNA sequence: TGCGCCAGCAGCTTGGCCGGACTAGCGGGGACTCTCAATGAGCAGTTCTTC.

The gene calls are TRBV7-9 and TRBJ1-6; D is possibly TRBD1 (5 bases). Trimming stripped 0 bases from V and 7 bases from J, with 13 bases between. Germline-derived CDR1 and CDR2 are SEHNR and FQNEAQ (reference sequence). The CDR3 runs 16 residues. CDR3 bases: TGTGCCAGCAGCTTAGCTGCAGGGTTTGGGAATTCACCCCTCCACTTT. Its protein is CASSLAAGFGNSPLHF.

The chain has TRBV29-1 and TRBJ2-3; D is perhaps TRBD1 or TRBD2 (6 bases each). Germline loops: CDR1 SQVTM, CDR2 ANQGSEA. This CDR3 spans 13 amino acids. V was trimmed by 4 bases and J by 6 bases, leaving 14 bases between them. The CDR3 coding sequence is TGCAGCGTTGCGGCAGGGGAGGAGGATACGCAGTATTTT. It encodes CSVAAGEEDTQYF.

The V and J genes are TRBV7-9 and TRBJ2-7, with a possible D match to TRBD2 (5 bases). The CDR3 covers 14 residues. Trimming removed 4 bases at V and 2 bases at J, with 12 bases between. Germline CDR1 and CDR2: SEHNR and FQNEAQ (reference sequence). The CDR3 DNA reads as TGTGCCAGCAGCTCAGGCGAGGGCCCCTACGAGCAGTACTTC. Protein sequence: CASSSGEGPYEQYF. Based on the CDR3 plus reference TRBV7-9 and TRBJ2-7, the full variable domain is DTGVSQNPRHKITKRGQNVTFRCDPISEHNRLYWYRQTLGQGPEFLTYFQNEAQLEKSRLLSDRFSAERPKGSFSTLEIQRTEQGDSAMYLCASSSGEGPYEQYFGPGTRLTVT.

As to this clone: Other DNA sequences in the same sample also yield this CDR3. This chain links TRBV5-4 with TRBJ2-1; D is perhaps TRBD1 (6 bases). V was shortened by 0 bases and J by 0 bases, with 10 bases between the two germline ends. The germline gives CDR1 SGHNT, CDR2 YYREEE (reference sequence). The CDR3 is made up of 16 amino acids. CDR3 loop: CASSLGGPSSYNEQFF. The CDR3 coding sequence is TGTGCCAGCAGCTTGGGGGGGCCTAGCTCCTACAATGAGCAGTTCTTC. The full variable domain, with the rest looked up from reference TRBV5-4 and TRBJ2-1, is ETGVTQSPTHLIKTRGQQVTLRCSSQSGHNTVSWYQQALGQGPQFIFQYYREEENGRGNFPPRFSGLQFPNYSSELNVNALELDDSALYLCASSLGGPSSYNEQFFGPGTRLTVL.

This clone occurred once. The V gene is TRBV9, the J gene TRBJ2-1; D unclear. V lost 0 bases to trimming and J lost 7 bases, with 8 bases between them. Germline V gene sequence: CDR1 SGDLS, CDR2 YYNGEE. CDR3 length: 13 residues. The CDR3 loop is CASSVDGFNEQFF. The CDR3 DNA reads as TGTGCCAGCAGCGTAGACGGATTTAATGAGCAGTTCTTC.

V and J are TRBV6-5 and TRBJ1-1; D is unclear. The V end lost 2 bases, the J end lost 2 bases, and 6 bases lay between the germline ends. The CDR3 runs 13 residues. Looked up from germline, CDR1 is MNHEY and CDR2 is SVGAGI. CDR3 sequence: CASSYPGNTEAFF. The CDR3 nucleotides read TGTGCCAGCAGTTACCCAGGTAACACTGAAGCTTTCTTT.

This clone was seen once. The chain is built from TRBV5-1 and TRBJ2-3; D possibly uses TRBD1 or TRBD2 (5 bases each). Germline V gene data show CDR1 as SGHRS and CDR2 as YFSETQ. The V and J ends lost 3 bases and 2 bases respectively, with 13 bases between them. CDR3 length equals 15 residues. This CDR3 reads CASSWGPQLTDTQYF. The CDR3 DNA follows: TGCGCCAGCAGCTGGGGACCGCAACTCACAGATACGCAGTATTTT. The full variable domain, with the rest looked up from reference TRBV5-1 and TRBJ2-3, is KAGVTQTPRYLIKTRGQQVTLSCSPISGHRSVSWYQQTPGQGLQFLFEYFSETQRNKGNFPGRFSGRQFSNSRSEMNVSTLELGDSALYLCASSWGPQLTDTQYFGPGTRLTVL.

The V gene is TRBV18, the J gene TRBJ2-1; 8 positions agree with TRBD2. Germline CDR1 and CDR2: KGHSH and LQKENI. CDR3 size: 16 residues. V trimming: 0 bases; J trimming: 5 bases; junction bases outside the gene matches: 6. The CDR3 DNA is TGTGCCAGCTCACCACCTAGGGGACTAGTTCACAATGAGCAGTTCTTC. Amino acid sequence: CASSPPRGLVHNEQFF. The whole variable domain, remainder taken from reference TRBV18 and TRBJ2-1, is NAGVMQNPRHLVRRRGQEARLRCSPMKGHSHVYWYRQLPEEGLKFMVYLQKENIIDESGMPKERFSAEFPKEGPSILRIQQVVRGDSAAYFCASSPPRGLVHNEQFFGPGTRLTVL.

Concerning this clone: Other DNA sequences of this sample code for an identical CDR3. The genes are TRBV5-1 and TRBJ2-5; TRBD2 matches at 9 bases. CDR3 length: 14 amino acids. Looked up from germline, CDR1 is SGHRS and CDR2 is YFSETQ. Germline trimming cut 0 bases from V and 4 bases from J; bases unmatched to any gene: 1. The CDR3 loop reads CASSLVSGGETQYF. CDR3 bases: TGCGCCAGCAGCTTGGTTAGCGGGGGAGAGACCCAGTACTTC.

The chain recombines TRBV11-3 with TRBJ2-1, with D perhaps TRBD2 (6 bases). This CDR3 contains 14 residues. CDR1 is SGHNT and CDR2 is YENEEA in the germline V gene. Trimming removed 3 bases at V and 8 bases at J, with 14 bases between. The DNA of the CDR3 is TGTGCCAGCAGCTTGCGGAGGGGCCGGGATGAGCAGTTCTTC. Amino acid sequence: CASSLRRGRDEQFF.

This chain's CDR3 is CASSVVGQPGTDTQYF. In nucleotides, the CDR3 is TGTGCCAGCAGCGTAGTTGGCCAACCTGGCACAGATACGCAGTATTTT. This chain links TRBV9 with TRBJ2-3; D ambiguous. V lost 0 bases and J lost 1, with 12 bases in between. Germline CDR1 and CDR2: SGDLS and YYNGEE. The CDR3 totals 16 residues.

V usage is TRBV13 and J usage is TRBJ2-3; 12 nucleotides align to TRBD1. Germline V CDR1 and CDR2: PRHDT, FYEKMQ (reference sequence). The ends lost 5 bases at V and 5 bases at J; junction bases unmatched: 5. The CDR3 extends over 15 amino acids. The CDR3 loop is CASSRDRGRLDTQYF. The CDR3 bases are TGTGCCAGCAGCCGGGACAGGGGGCGATTAGATACGCAGTATTTT.

This sequence joins TRBV30 and TRBJ1-1, with 8 nucleotides matching TRBD1. Germline CDR1 and CDR2: GTSNPN and SVGIG (reference sequence). The length of the CDR3 is 13 residues. The ends lost 5 bases at V and 1 base at J; junction bases unmatched: 3. CDR3 bases: TGTGCCTGGCGGGACAGGAGGAACACTGAAGCTTTCTTT. Translation: CAWRDRRNTEAFF.

This chain links TRBV5-4 with TRBJ2-3, with 11 bases fitting TRBD1. The CDR3 covers 15 residues. After removal of 4 bases from V and 5 bases from J, the junction contained 6 bases not matched to a gene. Germline V lookup: CDR1 SGHNT, CDR2 YYREEE (reference sequence). In DNA, the CDR3 is TGTGCCAGCAGCACCGCCGGGACAGGGGGAGATACGCAGTATTTT. Translation: CASSTAGTGGDTQYF.

This clone was counted only a few times. V is TRBV6-6 and J is TRBJ2-7; D gene ambiguous. Deletions cut 6 bases from V and 2 bases from J, with 5 bases between. The V gene's germline CDR1 is MNHNY and CDR2 SVGAGI (reference sequence). The CDR3 sequence is 11 residues long. The CDR3 loop reads CASSATYEQYF. CDR3 DNA sequence: TGTGCCAGCAGCGCAACCTACGAGCAGTACTTC.

CDR3 DNA sequence: TGTGCCAGCAGCTTGAGGGGCCCGCTGGACGAGCAGTACTTC. Translating it yields CASSLRGPLDEQYF. This sequence joins TRBV5-4 and TRBJ2-7, with a possible D match to TRBD1 (5 bases). Germline V gene lookup returns CDR1 SGHNT and CDR2 YYREEE (reference sequence). The CDR3 contains 14 residues. V was trimmed by 1 base and J by 5 bases, leaving 13 bases between them.